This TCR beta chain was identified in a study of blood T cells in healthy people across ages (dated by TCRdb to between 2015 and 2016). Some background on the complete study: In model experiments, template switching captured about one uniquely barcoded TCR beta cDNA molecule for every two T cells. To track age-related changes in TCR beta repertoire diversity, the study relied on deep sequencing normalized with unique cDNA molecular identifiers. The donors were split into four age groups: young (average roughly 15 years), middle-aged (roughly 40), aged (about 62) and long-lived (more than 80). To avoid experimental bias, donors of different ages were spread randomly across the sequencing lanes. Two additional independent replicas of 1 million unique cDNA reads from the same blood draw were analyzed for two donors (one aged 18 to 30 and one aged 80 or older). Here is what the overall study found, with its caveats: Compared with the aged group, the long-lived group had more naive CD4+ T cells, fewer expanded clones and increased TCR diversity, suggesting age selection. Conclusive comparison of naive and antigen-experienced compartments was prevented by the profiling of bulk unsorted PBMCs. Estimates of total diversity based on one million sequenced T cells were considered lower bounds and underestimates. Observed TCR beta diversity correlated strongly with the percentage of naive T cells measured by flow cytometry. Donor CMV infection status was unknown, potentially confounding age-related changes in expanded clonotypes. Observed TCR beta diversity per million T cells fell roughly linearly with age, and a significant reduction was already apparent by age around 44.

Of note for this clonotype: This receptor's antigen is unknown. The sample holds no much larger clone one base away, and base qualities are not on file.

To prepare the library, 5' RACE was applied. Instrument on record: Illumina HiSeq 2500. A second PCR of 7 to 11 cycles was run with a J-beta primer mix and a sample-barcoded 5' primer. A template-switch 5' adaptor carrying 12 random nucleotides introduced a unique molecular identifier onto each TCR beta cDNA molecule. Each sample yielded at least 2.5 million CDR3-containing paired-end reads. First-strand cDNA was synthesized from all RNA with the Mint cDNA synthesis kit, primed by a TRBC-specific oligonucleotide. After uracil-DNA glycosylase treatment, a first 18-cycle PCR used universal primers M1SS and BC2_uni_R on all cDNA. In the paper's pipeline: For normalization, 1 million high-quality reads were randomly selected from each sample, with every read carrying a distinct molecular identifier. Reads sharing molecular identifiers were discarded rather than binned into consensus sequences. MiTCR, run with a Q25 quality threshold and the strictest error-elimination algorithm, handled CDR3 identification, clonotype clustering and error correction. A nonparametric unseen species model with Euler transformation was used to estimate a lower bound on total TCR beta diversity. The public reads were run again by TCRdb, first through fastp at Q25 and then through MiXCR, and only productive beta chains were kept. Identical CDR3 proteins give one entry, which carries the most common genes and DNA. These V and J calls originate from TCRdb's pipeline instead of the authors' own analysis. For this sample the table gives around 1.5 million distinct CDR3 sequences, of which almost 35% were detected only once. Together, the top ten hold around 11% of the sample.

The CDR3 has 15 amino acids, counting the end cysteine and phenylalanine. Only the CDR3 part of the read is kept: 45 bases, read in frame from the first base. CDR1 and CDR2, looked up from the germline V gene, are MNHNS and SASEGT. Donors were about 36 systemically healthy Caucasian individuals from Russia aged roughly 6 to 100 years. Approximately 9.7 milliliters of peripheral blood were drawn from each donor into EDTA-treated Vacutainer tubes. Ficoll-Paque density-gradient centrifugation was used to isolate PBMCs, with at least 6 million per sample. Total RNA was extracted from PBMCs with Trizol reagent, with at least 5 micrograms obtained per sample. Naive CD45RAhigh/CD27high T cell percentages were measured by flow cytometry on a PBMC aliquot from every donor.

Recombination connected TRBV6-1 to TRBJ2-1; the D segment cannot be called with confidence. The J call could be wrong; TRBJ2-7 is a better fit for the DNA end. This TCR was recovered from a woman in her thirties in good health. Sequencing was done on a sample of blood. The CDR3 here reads CASSGRFSSYNEQYF. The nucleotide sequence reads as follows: TGTGCCTCCTCTGGAAGATTTAGCTCCTACAATGAGCAGTACTTC.